The subject of this entry is one T cell receptor beta chain. The antigen remains undetermined. This record belongs to a study of tumor-infiltrating lymphocytes in localized non-small cell lung cancer. Study-wide background: From each patient, both tumor and uninvolved lung, non-adjacent to tumor, were sampled. Study results and caveats: Compared with uninvolved lung, tumors showed higher T cell infiltration by TCRbeta sequencing.

In germline, CDR1 is MDHEN, CDR2 SYDVKM. V lost 2 bases and J lost 0, with 8 bases in between. The CDR3 runs 14 residues. The repertoire was sequenced with immunoSEQ multiplex PCR; TCRdb's copy has only in-frame clones and lacks some. Among under 20,000 clones listed, around 63% were seen once. Sequencing used lung tumor tissue. The rearrangement uses TRBV28 and TRBJ2-7; D unclear. This receptor was obtained from a human donor with non-small cell lung cancer. The DNA of the CDR3 is TGTGCCAGCAGTTTAGTGGAACTCTCCTACGAGCAGTACTTC. It codes for CASSLVELSYEQYF.